The following is a T cell receptor beta chain sequence with its context. This record belongs to a study of blood T cell repertoires in COVID-19. Turning to the study itself: PBMCs, B-cell-depleted T cells, or T cells were the source of the cDNA or gDNA that made up the material.

Study processing details: Amplification of reference gene primers provided the estimated nucleated cell counts. Clones were read by immunoSEQ multiplex PCR, and TCRdb kept only the in-frame ones, dropping some. Clone size and V and J calls were adopted from that table, with D and trimming inferred from the DNA. The sample has tens of thousands of clones; roughly 82% are singletons. The CDR3 has 15 amino acids. CDR1 and CDR2 (germline): SGHRS, YFSETQ. V dropped 4 bases and J dropped 5; count of bases not matched to a gene: 10. The genes are TRBV5-1 and TRBJ1-1, with 8 bases fitting TRBD1. The material sequenced was peripheral blood. The source is an older woman with acute or convalescent COVID-19. The DNA for the CDR3 is TGCGCCAGCAGCCCGGGACAGGACGGAAGGACTGAAGCTTTCTTT. This codes for CASSPGQDGRTEAFF.